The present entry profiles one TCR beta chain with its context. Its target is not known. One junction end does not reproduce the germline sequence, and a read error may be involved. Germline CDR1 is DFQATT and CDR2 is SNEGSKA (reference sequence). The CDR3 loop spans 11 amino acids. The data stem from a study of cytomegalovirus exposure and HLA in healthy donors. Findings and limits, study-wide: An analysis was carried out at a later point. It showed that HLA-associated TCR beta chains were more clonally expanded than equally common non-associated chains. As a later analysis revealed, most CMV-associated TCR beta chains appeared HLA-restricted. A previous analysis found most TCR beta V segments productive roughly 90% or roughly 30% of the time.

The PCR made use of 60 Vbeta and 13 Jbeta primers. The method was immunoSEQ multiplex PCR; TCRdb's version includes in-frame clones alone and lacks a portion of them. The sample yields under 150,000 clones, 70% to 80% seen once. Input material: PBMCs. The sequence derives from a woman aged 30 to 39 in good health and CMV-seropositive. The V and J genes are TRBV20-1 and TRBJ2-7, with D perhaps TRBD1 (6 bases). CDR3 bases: TGCAGTGGTATCCGGGACAACGAGCAGTGCTTC. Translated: CSGIRDNEQCF.